The clone carrying this T cell receptor (beta chain) was detected once. The antigen remains unidentified. The CDR3 loop spans 14 amino acids. V gave up 2 bases and J gave up 2 bases, with 10 bases separating them. CDR1 and CDR2 from the germline V gene are MNHNY and SVGAGI (reference sequence). PCR involved 60 Vbeta and 13 Jbeta primers. Profiling relied on immunoSEQ multiplex PCR, and the TCRdb table lists in-frame clones only, not all of them. Among over 3,500 clones listed, approximately 84% were seen once. This sample was taken from a study of cytomegalovirus exposure and HLA in healthy donors. Whole-study results and caveats: Previously analyzed data showed that most TCR beta V segments were productive at a frequency of about 90% or about 30%.

The chain recombines TRBV6-6 with TRBJ2-7, with D perhaps TRBD1 (6 bases). The TCR originated in a woman aged 40 to 49 in good health and CMV-seropositive. Sequencing was done on a sample of PBMCs. The CDR3 loop is CASSYRDRPYEQYF. The CDR3 coding sequence is TGTGCCAGCAGTTACCGCGACAGGCCCTACGAGCAGTACTTC.